This record covers a single TCR beta chain. Primers included in the PCR were 60 Vbeta and 13 Jbeta primers. Sequencing was performed with immunoSEQ multiplex PCR; in TCRdb, only in-frame clones are kept and a portion is missing. Its clone listing holds approximately 170,000 clones. Germline values: CDR1 MNHEY, CDR2 SVGAGI. V shed 3 bases, J shed 9 bases, and the junction held 9 bases outside the gene matches. The length of the CDR3 is 15 residues. These data are taken from a study of cytomegalovirus exposure and HLA in healthy donors. The chain is built from TRBV6-5 and TRBJ2-1; TRBD2 aligns across 9 bases. The clonotype originates from a woman younger than 35 in good health and CMV-seropositive. The sequenced material came from PBMCs. CDR3 coding DNA: TGTGCCAGCAGTTATAGAGAGCGGGGGGTGGGTGAGCAGTTCTTC. Translation gives CASSYRERGVGEQFF.